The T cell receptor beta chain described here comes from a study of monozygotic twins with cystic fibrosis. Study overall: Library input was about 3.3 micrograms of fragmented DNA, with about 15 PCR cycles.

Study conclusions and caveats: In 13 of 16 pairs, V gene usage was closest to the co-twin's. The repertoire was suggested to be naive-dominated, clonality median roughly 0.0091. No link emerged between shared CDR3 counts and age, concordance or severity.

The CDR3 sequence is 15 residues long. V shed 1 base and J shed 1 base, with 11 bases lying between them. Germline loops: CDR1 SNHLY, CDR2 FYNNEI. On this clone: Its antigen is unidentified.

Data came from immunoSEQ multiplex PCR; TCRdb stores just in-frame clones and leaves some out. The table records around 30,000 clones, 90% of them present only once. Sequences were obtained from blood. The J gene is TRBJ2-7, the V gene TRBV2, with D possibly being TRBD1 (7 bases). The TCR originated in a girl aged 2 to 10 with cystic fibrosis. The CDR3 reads CASSEGGTASYEQYF. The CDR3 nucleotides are TGTGCCAGCAGTGAAGGCGGGACAGCATCCTACGAGCAGTACTTC.